These 17 T cell receptor beta chains share one sample of origin, sequenced in a study of blood T cell repertoires in COVID-19. Sequencing was performed with immunoSEQ multiplex PCR; in TCRdb, only in-frame clones are kept and a portion is missing. The top ten clones hold about 8% of a sample with about 130,000 clones, around 81% of them seen once. The sample comprised peripheral blood. The receptors were sampled from a woman aged 55-70 years with active or convalescent COVID-19.

The chain links TRBV15 to TRBJ1-5; 9 positions agree with TRBD1. With V trimmed by 8 bases and J by 2 bases, 13 bases remained unmatched. Germline V CDR1 and CDR2: LNHNV, YYDKDF (reference sequence). The CDR3 is 17 amino acids. The CDR3 bases are TGTGCCACCTCACCGGGACAGGGCCTTTCCGGCAATCAGCCCCAGCATTTT. This encodes CATSPGQGLSGNQPQHF.

The chain is built from TRBV5-4 and TRBJ2-7; 10 bases line up with TRBD2. Germline V CDR1 and CDR2: SGHNT, YYREEE (reference sequence). J gave up 2 bases and V 4 bases, and 12 bases lay outside the gene matches. CDR3 length: 17 amino acids. The CDR3 here is CASSPRRLAGVAYEQYF. The CDR3 DNA reads TGTGCCAGCAGCCCCCGGAGGCTAGCGGGAGTCGCCTACGAGCAGTACTTC.

The chain links TRBV3-1 (or the pseudogene TRBV3-2) to TRBJ1-2; the D gene is possibly TRBD1 (5 bases). Germline lookup yields CDR1 LGHDT and CDR2 YNNKEL (reference sequence). Deletions cut 4 bases from V and 4 bases from J, with 19 bases between. This CDR3 has 16 residues. CDR3 region: CASSRSWGNEGYGYTF. The CDR3 DNA reads TGTGCCAGCAGCCGCTCGTGGGGCAACGAAGGCTATGGCTACACCTTC.

A few counts support this clone. The chain links TRBV15 to TRBJ1-2; 7 bases fit TRBD1. The length of the CDR3 is 16 residues. Germline V gene sequence: CDR1 LNHNV, CDR2 YYDKDF (reference sequence). Losses at the gene ends were 1 base for V and 3 bases for J; bases not matched to a gene: 8. In DNA, the CDR3 is TGTGCCACCAGCAGAGGAGACAGGGAAGTGGACTATGGCTACACCTTC. Its translation: CATSRGDREVDYGYTF.

The chain joins TRBV7-3 to TRBJ1-6; the match to TRBD1 covers 8 bases. V lost 0 bases, J lost 10 bases, and 5 bases stayed unmatched. The CDR3 covers 15 residues. From germline, CDR1 is SGHTA and CDR2 FQGTGA. CDR3 loop: CASSLTGRGRSPLHF. The CDR3 coding sequence is TGTGCCAGCAGCTTAACCGGCAGGGGGCGATCACCCCTCCACTTT.

This chain links TRBV10-3 with TRBJ1-3; no clear D gene. CDR3 size: 17 residues. The ends were cut back, 0 bases at V and 2 bases at J, with 14 bases in the middle. Germline V gene data show CDR1 as ENHRY and CDR2 as SYGVKD. CDR3 protein: CAISESMGKVTGNTIYF. The CDR3 region has the DNA TGTGCCATCAGTGAGTCGATGGGCAAGGTTACTGGAAACACCATATATTTT.

The chain links TRBV5-1 to TRBJ2-5; TRBD2 might be the D (5 bases). The CDR3 loop spans 14 amino acids. From germline, CDR1 is SGHRS and CDR2 YFSETQ. Trimming pared 0 bases from V and 3 bases from J, leaving 9 bases between. CDR3 amino acids: CASSLEGVKETQYF. CDR3 nucleotides: TGCGCCAGCAGCTTGGAGGGAGTTAAAGAGACCCAGTACTTC.

The CDR3 coding sequence is TGTGCCATCAGACCGGGTCTCTACCAAGGTGGCTACACCTTC. It is translated as CAIRPGLYQGGYTF. J is TRBJ1-2 and V is TRBV10-3; D is uncertain. Germline V lookup: CDR1 ENHRY, CDR2 SYGVKD. Trimming removed 6 bases from V and 7 bases from J, with 18 bases in between. This CDR3 has 14 residues.

The chain employs TRBV3-1 (or the pseudogene TRBV3-2) and TRBJ1-6; TRBD1 might be the D (5 bases). This CDR3 has 14 amino acids. In germline, CDR1 is LGHDT, CDR2 YNNKEL (reference sequence). V lost 0 bases, J lost 7 bases, and 7 bases lay in between. For the CDR3, the DNA is TGTGCCAGCAGCCAAGAAGGGGCCAATTCACCCCTCCACTTT. Residues: CASSQEGANSPLHF.

V is TRBV7-3 and J is TRBJ2-5; D perhaps matches TRBD2 (6 bases). The CDR3 covers 13 residues. Looked up from germline, CDR1 is SGHTA and CDR2 is FQGTGA. The V end was cut by 5 bases, the J end by 3 bases, with 10 bases between. The CDR3 DNA follows: TGTGCCAGCAGCCCGACTAGGGAAGAGACCCAGTACTTC. Protein product: CASSPTREETQYF.

The rearrangement uses TRBV19 and TRBJ1-2; 8 bases are shared with TRBD1. This CDR3 spans 15 amino acids. The V gene end was trimmed by 7 bases and the J gene end by 2 bases; junction bases not matched to a gene: 9. Germline V gene data show CDR1 as LNHDA and CDR2 as SQIVND (reference sequence). The CDR3 region has the DNA TGTGCCAGTACCGAGGGGACAGGCCCAAACTATGGCTACACCTTC. It encodes CASTEGTGPNYGYTF. Full variable domain (rest looked up from reference TRBV19 and TRBJ1-2): DGGITQSPKYLFRKEGQNVTLSCEQNLNHDAMYWYRQDPGQGLRLIYYSQIVNDFQKGDIAEGYSVSREKKESFPLTVTSAQKNPTAFYLCASTEGTGPNYGYTFGSGTRLTVV.

The V call is TRBV19, the J call TRBJ1-5; 11 nucleotides align to TRBD1. CDR1 and CDR2 from the germline V gene are LNHDA and SQIVND (reference sequence). With 11 bases clipped from V and 6 bases from J, the junction kept 12 bases outside the gene matches. CDR3 length: 15 residues. CDR3 bases: TGTGCCCTAGGTACCGGGACAGGGGGTGCTCAGCCCCAGCATTTT. This translates into CALGTGTGGAQPQHF.

V usage is TRBV7-2 and J usage is TRBJ2-1; D gene ambiguous. From germline, CDR1 is SGHTA and CDR2 FQGNSA. There are 14 residues in the CDR3. Trimming cost V 3 bases and J 2 bases, with 8 bases left between them. In nucleotides, the CDR3 is TGTGCCAGCAGCTTGTATGGGCCCTACAATGAGCAGTTCTTC. As protein: CASSLYGPYNEQFF.

The rearrangement joins TRBV19 to TRBJ1-5; no definite D call. This CDR3 is built from 14 residues. V lost 3 bases and J 2 bases, leaving 8 bases between the germline ends. Germline values: CDR1 LNHDA, CDR2 SQIVND (reference sequence). CDR3 loop: CASSIQAGNQPQHF. The DNA of the CDR3 is TGTGCCAGTAGTATTCAAGCGGGCAATCAGCCCCAGCATTTT.

This clone was found a few times. This chain links TRBV5-1 with TRBJ2-2, with D maybe TRBD1 (6 bases). CDR3 length: 15 amino acids. V was shortened by 4 bases and J by 8 bases, with 18 bases between the two germline ends. Germline V gives CDR1 SGHRS, CDR2 YFSETQ. The DNA of the CDR3 is TGCGCCAGCAGCAACCGGGACACCGGAGCGGGGGAGCTGTTTTTT. This gives the protein CASSNRDTGAGELFF.

This chain uses TRBV27 with TRBJ2-2, with 14 bases fitting TRBD2. In germline, CDR1 is MNHEY, CDR2 SMNVEV (reference sequence). The CDR3 runs 15 residues. V shed 5 bases and J 10 bases; nucleotides not matched to a gene: 6. The CDR3 DNA reads TGTGCCAGCAGTCCGGGACTAGCGGGGGCCGTGGAGCTGTTTTTT. Translating gives CASSPGLAGAVELFF.

This chain's CDR3 is CASSYISGNTDTQYF. DNA of the CDR3: TGTGCCAGCAGTTACATTAGCGGGAACACAGATACGCAGTATTTT. This chain links TRBV6-2 or TRBV6-3 with TRBJ2-3; 8 positions agree with TRBD2. V shed 2 bases, J shed 2 bases, and the junction held 3 bases outside the gene matches. Germline V CDR1 and CDR2: MNHEY, SVGEGT. The CDR3 runs to 15 residues.